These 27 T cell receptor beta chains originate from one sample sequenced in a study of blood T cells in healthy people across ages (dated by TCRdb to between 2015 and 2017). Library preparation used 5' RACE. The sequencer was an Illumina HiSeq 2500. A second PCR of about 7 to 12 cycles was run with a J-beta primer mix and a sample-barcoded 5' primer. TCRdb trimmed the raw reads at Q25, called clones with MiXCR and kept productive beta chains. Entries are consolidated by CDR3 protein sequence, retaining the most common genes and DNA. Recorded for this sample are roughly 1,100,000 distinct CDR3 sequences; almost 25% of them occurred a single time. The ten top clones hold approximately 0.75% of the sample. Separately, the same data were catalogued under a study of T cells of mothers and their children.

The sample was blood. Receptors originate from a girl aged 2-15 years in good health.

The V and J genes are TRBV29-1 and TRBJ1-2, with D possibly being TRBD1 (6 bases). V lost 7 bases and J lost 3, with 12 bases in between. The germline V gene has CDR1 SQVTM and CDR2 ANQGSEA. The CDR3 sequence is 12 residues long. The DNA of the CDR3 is TGCAGCGCTCCGGGACAATACTATGGCTACACCTTC. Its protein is CSAPGQYYGYTF.

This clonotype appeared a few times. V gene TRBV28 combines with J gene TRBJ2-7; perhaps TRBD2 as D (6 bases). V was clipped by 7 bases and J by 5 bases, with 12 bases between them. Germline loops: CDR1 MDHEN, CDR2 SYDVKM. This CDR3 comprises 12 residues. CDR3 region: CASTRGRNEQYF. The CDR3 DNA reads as TGTGCCAGCACGAGAGGGAGGAACGAGCAGTACTTC.

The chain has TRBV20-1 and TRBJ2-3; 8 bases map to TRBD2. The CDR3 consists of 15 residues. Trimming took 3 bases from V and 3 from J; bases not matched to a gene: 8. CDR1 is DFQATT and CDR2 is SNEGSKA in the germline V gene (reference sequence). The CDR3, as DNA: TGCAGTGCTAGCCCCAGCGGGAGTTGGACAGATACGCAGTATTTT. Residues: CSASPSGSWTDTQYF.

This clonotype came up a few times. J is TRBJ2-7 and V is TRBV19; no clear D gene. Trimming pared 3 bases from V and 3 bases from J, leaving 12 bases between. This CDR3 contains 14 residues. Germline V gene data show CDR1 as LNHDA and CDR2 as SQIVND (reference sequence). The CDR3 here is CASSIRVGNYEQYF. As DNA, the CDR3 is TGTGCCAGTAGTATTCGGGTAGGGAACTACGAGCAGTACTTC.

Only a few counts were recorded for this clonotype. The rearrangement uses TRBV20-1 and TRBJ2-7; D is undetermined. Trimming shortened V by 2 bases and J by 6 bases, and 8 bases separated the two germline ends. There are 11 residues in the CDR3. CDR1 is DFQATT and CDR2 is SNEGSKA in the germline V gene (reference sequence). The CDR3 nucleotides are TGCAGTGCTAGATTCGGGCCCGAGCAGTACTTC. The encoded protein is CSARFGPEQYF.

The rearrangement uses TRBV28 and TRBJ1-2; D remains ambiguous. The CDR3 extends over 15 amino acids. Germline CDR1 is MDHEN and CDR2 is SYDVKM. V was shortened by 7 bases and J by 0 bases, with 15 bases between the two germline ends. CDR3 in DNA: TGTGCCAGCACCAACGGACGGCCCACTAACTATGGCTACACCTTC. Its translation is CASTNGRPTNYGYTF.

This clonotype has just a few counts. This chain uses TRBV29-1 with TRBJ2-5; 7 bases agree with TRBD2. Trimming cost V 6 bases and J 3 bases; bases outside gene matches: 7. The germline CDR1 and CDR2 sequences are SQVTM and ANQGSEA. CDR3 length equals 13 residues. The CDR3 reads CSVILGREETQYF. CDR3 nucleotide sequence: TGCAGCGTAATACTGGGGAGGGAAGAGACCCAGTACTTC.

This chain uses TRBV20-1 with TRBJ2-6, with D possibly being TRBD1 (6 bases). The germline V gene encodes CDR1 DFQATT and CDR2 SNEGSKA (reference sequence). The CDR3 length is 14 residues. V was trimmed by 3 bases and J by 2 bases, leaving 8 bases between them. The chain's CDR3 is CSARGAPGANVLTF. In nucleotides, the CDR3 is TGCAGTGCTAGGGGGGCCCCTGGGGCCAACGTCCTGACTTTC.

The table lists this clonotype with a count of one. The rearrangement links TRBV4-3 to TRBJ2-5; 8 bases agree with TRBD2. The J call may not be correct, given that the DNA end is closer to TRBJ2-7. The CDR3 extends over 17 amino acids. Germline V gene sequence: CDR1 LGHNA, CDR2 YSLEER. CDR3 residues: CASSQAFGTSGSYEQYF. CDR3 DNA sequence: TGCGCCAGCAGCCAAGCATTCGGAACTAGCGGCTCCTACGAGCAGTACTTC.

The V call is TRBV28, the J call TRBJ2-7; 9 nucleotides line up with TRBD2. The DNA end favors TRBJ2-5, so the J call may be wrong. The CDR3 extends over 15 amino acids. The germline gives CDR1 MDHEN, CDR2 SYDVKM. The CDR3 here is CASRLEREVQETQYF. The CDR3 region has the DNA TGTGCCAGCAGGCTAGAGCGGGAGGTCCAAGAGACCCAGTACTTC.

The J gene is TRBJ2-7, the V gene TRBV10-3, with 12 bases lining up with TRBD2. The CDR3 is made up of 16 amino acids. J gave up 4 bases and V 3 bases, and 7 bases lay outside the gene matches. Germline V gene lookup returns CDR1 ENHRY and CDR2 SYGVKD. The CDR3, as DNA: TGTGCCATCAGTGATTCCGACGGACTAGCGGGGTACGAGCAGTACTTC. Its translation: CAISDSDGLAGYEQYF.

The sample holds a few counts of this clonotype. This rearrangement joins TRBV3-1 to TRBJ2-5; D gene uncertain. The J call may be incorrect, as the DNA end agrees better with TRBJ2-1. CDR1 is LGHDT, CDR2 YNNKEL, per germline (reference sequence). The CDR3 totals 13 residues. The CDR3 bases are TGTGCCAGCAGCCAAGAACCCATGGGTGGGCAGTTCTTC. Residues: CASSQEPMGGQFF.

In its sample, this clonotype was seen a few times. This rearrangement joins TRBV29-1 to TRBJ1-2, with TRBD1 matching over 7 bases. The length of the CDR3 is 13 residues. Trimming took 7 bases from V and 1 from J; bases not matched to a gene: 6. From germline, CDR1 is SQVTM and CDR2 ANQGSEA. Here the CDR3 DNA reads TGCAGCGCAGAGGGGGACAGTAACTATGGCTACACCTTC. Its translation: CSAEGDSNYGYTF.

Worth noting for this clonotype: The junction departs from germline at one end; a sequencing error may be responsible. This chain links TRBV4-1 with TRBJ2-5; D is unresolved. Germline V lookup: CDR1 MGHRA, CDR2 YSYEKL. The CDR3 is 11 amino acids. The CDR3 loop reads CAGSQEETQYF. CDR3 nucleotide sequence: TGCGCCGGCAGCCAAGAGGAGACCCAGTACTTC.

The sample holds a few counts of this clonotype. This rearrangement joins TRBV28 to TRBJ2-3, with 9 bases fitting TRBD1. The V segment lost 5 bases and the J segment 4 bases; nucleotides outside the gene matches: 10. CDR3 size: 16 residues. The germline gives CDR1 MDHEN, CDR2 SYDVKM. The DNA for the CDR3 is TGTGCCAGCAGTAAACTGGACAGGGGAGGAGCAGATACGCAGTATTTT. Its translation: CASSKLDRGGADTQYF.

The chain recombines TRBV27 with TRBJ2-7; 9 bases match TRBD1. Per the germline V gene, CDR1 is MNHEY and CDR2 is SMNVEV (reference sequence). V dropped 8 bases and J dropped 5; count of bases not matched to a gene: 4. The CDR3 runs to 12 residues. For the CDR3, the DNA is TGTGCCAGCCGGGACAGGGCCCACGAGCAGTACTTC. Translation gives CASRDRAHEQYF.

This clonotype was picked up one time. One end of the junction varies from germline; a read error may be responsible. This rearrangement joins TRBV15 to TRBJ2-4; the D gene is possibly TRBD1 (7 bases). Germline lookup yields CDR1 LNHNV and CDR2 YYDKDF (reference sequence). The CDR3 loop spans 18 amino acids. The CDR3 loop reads CATSRLEGQTLAKNIGDF. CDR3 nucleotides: TGTGCCACCAGCAGACTGGAGGGACAGACACTAGCCAAAAACATTGGGGACTTC.

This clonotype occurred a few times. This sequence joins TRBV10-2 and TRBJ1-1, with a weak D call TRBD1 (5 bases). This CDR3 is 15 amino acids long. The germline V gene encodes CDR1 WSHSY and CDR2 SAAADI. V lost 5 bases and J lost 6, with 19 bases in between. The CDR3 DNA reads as TGCGCCAGCAGTACTTCATTCGGGGGGTCGCCTGAAGCTTTCTTT. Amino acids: CASSTSFGGSPEAFF.

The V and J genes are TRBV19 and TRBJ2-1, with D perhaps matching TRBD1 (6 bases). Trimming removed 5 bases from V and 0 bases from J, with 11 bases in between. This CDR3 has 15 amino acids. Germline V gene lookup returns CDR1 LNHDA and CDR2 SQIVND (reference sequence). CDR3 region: CASSVTGSSYNEQFF. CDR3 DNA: TGTGCCAGTAGTGTCACAGGGAGCTCCTACAATGAGCAGTTCTTC.

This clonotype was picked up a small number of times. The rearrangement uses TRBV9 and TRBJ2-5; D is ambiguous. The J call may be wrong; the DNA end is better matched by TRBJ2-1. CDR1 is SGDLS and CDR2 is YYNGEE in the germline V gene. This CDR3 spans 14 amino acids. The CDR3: CASSVGGAINEQFF. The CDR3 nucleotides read TGTGCCAGCAGCGTAGGAGGAGCAATCAATGAGCAGTTCTTC.

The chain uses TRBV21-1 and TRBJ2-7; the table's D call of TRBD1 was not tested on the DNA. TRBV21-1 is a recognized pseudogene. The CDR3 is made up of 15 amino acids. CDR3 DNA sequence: TGTGCCAGCAGCGCGGGCCAGCGGGGATGGCGGGAGCAGTACTTC. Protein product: CASSAGQRGWREQYF.

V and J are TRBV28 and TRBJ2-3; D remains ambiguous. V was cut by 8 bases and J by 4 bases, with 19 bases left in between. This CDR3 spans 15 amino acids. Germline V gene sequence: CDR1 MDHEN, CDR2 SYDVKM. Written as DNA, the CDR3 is TGTGCCAGCTCGTATAAGGGCCGCGTTCCAGATACGCAGTATTTT. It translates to CASSYKGRVPDTQYF.

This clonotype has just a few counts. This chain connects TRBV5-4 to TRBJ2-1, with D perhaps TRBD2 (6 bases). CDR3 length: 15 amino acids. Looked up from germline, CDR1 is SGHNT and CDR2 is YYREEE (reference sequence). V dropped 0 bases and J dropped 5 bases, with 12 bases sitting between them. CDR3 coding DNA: TGTGCCAGCAGCTTGGAGGCGGGAAGAGACAATGAGCAGTTCTTC. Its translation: CASSLEAGRDNEQFF.

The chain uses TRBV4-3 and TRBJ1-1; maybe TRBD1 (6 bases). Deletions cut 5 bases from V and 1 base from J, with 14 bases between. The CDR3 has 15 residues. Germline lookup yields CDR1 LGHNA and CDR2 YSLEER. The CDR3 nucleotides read TGCGCCAGCAGCTTGGCCGACAGGCGGAACACTGAAGCTTTCTTT. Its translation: CASSLADRRNTEAFF.

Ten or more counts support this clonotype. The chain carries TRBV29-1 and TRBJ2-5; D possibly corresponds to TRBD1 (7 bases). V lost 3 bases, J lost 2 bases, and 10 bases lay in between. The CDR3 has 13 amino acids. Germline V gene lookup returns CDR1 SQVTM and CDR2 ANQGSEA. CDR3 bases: TGCAGCGTTGACTCAGGGGGGCAAGAGACCCAGTACTTC. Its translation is CSVDSGGQETQYF.

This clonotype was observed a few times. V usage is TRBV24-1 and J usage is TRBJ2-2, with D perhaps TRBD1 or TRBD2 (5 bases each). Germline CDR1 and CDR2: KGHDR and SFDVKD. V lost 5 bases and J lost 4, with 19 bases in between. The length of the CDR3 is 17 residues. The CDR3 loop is CATSAERGYPSTGELFF. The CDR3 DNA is TGTGCCACCAGTGCCGAACGGGGCTATCCCTCCACCGGGGAGCTGTTTTTT.

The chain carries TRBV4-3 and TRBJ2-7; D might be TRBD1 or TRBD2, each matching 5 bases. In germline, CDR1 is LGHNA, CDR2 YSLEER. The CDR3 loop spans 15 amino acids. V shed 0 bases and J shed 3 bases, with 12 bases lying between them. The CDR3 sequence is CASSQDRGSLYEQYF. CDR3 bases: TGCGCCAGCAGCCAAGATCGGGGCAGCCTCTACGAGCAGTACTTC.